A selection of T cell receptor beta chains follows, all from one sample in a study of cytomegalovirus exposure and HLA in healthy donors. Sequenced by immunoSEQ multiplex PCR; TCRdb stores in-frame clones only, minus some. The repertoire holds approximately 170,000 clones, with 77% as singletons. What was sequenced was PBMCs. All receptors come from a woman in her thirties or forties in good health and CMV-seropositive. The CDR3 runs from the conserved cysteine through the conserved F or W. Each record gives: clone size, J gene, V gene, D gene, CDR3 protein, CDR3 DNA. A D gene is named only where the DNA matches it firmly. Not every row has a clone size; where given, it reads once, few, many or a size class.

- | TRBJ2-5 | TRBV4-2 | - | CASSRSGMGETQYF | TGTGCCAGCAGCCGGTCCGGGATGGGGGAGACCCAGTACTTC
once | TRBJ2-1 | TRBV4-3 | - | CASSQDPPGNYNEQFF | TGCGCCAGCAGCCAAGATCCCCCGGGAAACTACAATGAGCAGTTCTTC
- | TRBJ1-6 | TRBV18 | TRBD1 | CASSPEQGTRGSPLHF | TGTGCCAGCTCACCTGAACAGGGGACGAGGGGTTCACCCCTCCACTTT
- | TRBJ2-7 | TRBV19 | TRBD2 | CASKIREGPYEQYF | TGTGCCAGTAAAATACGGGAGGGCCCCTACGAGCAGTACTTC
- | TRBJ1-1 | TRBV19 | TRBD1 | CASISNRGSTEAFF | TGTGCCAGTATTTCTAACAGGGGTAGCACTGAAGCTTTCTTT
few | TRBJ2-3 | TRBV2 | - | CASNRGGSSTDTQYF | TGTGCCAGCAATCGTGGCGGATCTAGCACAGATACGCAGTATTTT
- | TRBJ1-2 | TRBV28 | - | CASMGGLGNYGYTF | TGTGCCAGCATGGGGGGGCTCGGAAACTATGGCTACACCTTC
- | TRBJ2-7 | TRBV27 | - | CASSSMGSYYEQYF | TGTGCCAGCTCGTCCATGGGCTCGTACTACGAGCAGTACTTC
few | TRBJ1-5 | TRBV5-6 | - | CASSFRDQPQHF | TGTGCCAGCAGCTTCAGGGATCAGCCCCAGCATTTT
few | TRBJ2-7 | TRBV6-8 | TRBD2 | CASPYVSGSDEQYF | TGTGCCAGCCCCTACGTCAGCGGGAGTGACGAGCAGTACTTC
- | TRBJ2-3 | TRBV9 | - | CASSVGPGRTDTQYF | TGTGCCAGCAGCGTAGGGCCAGGCCGCACAGATACGCAGTATTTT
- | TRBJ2-1 | TRBV10-1 | - | CASAPGEQFF | TGCGCCAGCGCGCCCGGTGAGCAGTTCTTC
- | TRBJ1-4 | TRBV6-5 | - | CASSYDGSQRELFF | TGTGCCAGCAGTTACGATGGTAGTCAGCGAGAACTGTTTTTT
- | TRBJ1-1 | TRBV5-4 | - | CASSLQGVMAEAFF | TGTGCCAGCAGCTTACAGGGAGTCATGGCTGAAGCTTTCTTT
- | TRBJ2-5 | TRBV28 | TRBD2 | CASSQAGGRETQYF | TGTGCCAGCAGTCAAGCGGGGGGGCGTGAGACCCAGTACTTC
- | TRBJ2-3 | TRBV30 | TRBD1 | CAWNQGGTDTQYF | TGTGCCTGGAATCAGGGGGGCACAGATACGCAGTATTTT
few | TRBJ2-7 | TRBV11-2 | - | CASKADVSYEQYF | TGTGCCAGCAAAGCGGACGTCTCCTACGAGCAGTACTTC
- | TRBJ1-5 | TRBV30 | - | CAWSVSGGEYQPQHF | TGTGCCTGGAGTGTTTCTGGGGGCGAATATCAGCCCCAGCATTTT
few | TRBJ1-3 | TRBV10-3 | - | CAITQGRDSGNTIYF | TGTGCCATCACCCAGGGTCGCGACTCTGGAAACACCATATATTTT
- | TRBJ1-2 | TRBV6-5 | - | CASSLTRHLNYGYTF | TGTGCCAGCAGCCTTACCAGACATCTTAACTATGGCTACACCTTC
- | TRBJ2-2 | TRBV9 | TRBD1 | CASSVRGQGNTGELFF | TGTGCCAGCAGCGTGCGAGGACAGGGGAACACCGGGGAGCTGTTTTTT
- | TRBJ2-5 | TRBV5-4 | TRBD1 | CASSSTGKQETQYF | TGTGCCAGCAGCTCGACAGGGAAACAAGAGACCCAGTACTTC
- | TRBJ2-1 | TRBV18 | - | CASSPTRGEQFF | TGTGCCAGCTCCCCCACCCGGGGTGAGCAGTTCTTC
- | TRBJ1-3 | TRBV21-1 | - | CASSQKRRDSHLSGNTIYF | TGTGCCAGCAGCCAAAAAAGGAGGGACTCTCACTTATCTGGAAACACCATATATTTT
- | TRBJ2-7 | TRBV18 | TRBD1 | CASSPSGTGDEQYF | TGTGCCAGCTCACCCTCCGGGACAGGGGACGAGCAGTACTTC
- | TRBJ2-3 | TRBV4-3 | - | CASSQGEVTSTDTQYF | TGCGCCAGCAGCCAAGGCGAGGTAACTAGCACAGATACGCAGTATTTT
- | TRBJ2-7 | TRBV7-9 | - | CASSSRTVTYEQYF | TGTGCCAGCAGCTCCCGGACAGTTACCTACGAGCAGTACTTC
- | TRBJ1-6 | TRBV6-5 | - | CASSYSQIYNSPLHF | TGTGCCAGCAGTTACTCACAGATCTATAATTCACCCCTCCACTTT
- | TRBJ1-2 | TRBV6-5 | TRBD1 | CASSSPGTGGYGYTF | TGTGCCAGCAGTTCCCCCGGGACAGGGGGATATGGCTACACCTTC
- | TRBJ2-2 | TRBV29-1 | - | CSVAGRSNTGELFF | TGCAGCGTTGCAGGCAGGTCGAACACCGGGGAGCTGTTTTTT
- | TRBJ2-6 | TRBV4-3 | - | CASSQEGAHSGANVLTF | TGCGCCAGCAGCCAAGAGGGGGCTCACTCTGGGGCCAACGTCCTGACTTTC
- | TRBJ2-3 | TRBV11-2 | - | CASSLNRAGTDTQYF | TGTGCCAGCAGCTTAAACAGGGCCGGCACAGATACGCAGTATTTT
- | TRBJ2-5 | TRBV7-8 | - | CASSYRGGETQYF | TGTGCCAGCAGCTACCGAGGGGGAGAGACCCAGTACTTC
- | TRBJ2-7 | TRBV7-9 | - | CASSLIQDNGEQYF | TGTGCCAGCAGCTTAATCCAGGACAATGGCGAGCAGTACTTC
- | TRBJ2-2 | TRBV5-8 | TRBD2 | CASAKRGLENTGELFF | TGTGCCAGCGCTAAGCGGGGGCTGGAGAACACCGGGGAGCTGTTTTTT
once | TRBJ2-1 | TRBV12-5 | - | CASGLVGLPPDEQFF | TGTGCTAGTGGTTTGGTAGGACTTCCCCCCGATGAGCAGTTCTTC
- | TRBJ1-3 | TRBV4-3 | - | CASSQEGGTYSGNTIYF | TGCGCCAGCAGCCAAGAGGGGGGGACCTACTCTGGAAACACCATATATTTT
- | TRBJ1-2 | TRBV4-1 | TRBD1 | CASGLPGTVYGYTF | TGCGCCAGCGGCCTTCCCGGGACAGTCTATGGCTACACCTTC
- | TRBJ1-1 | TRBV7-8 | TRBD1 | CASSPRQGSTEAFF | TGTGCCAGCAGCCCAAGACAGGGGAGCACTGAAGCTTTCTTT
- | TRBJ2-5 | TRBV30 | TRBD2 | CAWSPRGLAGGGETQYF | TGTGCCTGGAGCCCACGCGGACTAGCGGGAGGTGGGGAGACCCAGTACTTC
- | TRBJ1-4 | TRBV19 | - | CASLRMEGEKLFF | TGTGCCAGCCTCAGAATGGAGGGTGAAAAACTGTTTTTT
- | TRBJ2-7 | TRBV7-9 | TRBD2 | CASKLAGASSYEQYF | TGTGCCAGCAAACTAGCGGGAGCAAGCTCCTACGAGCAGTACTTC
few | TRBJ2-1 | TRBV7-2 | - | CASSLGTSSGYNEQFF | TGTGCCAGCAGCTTAGGGACATCCTCGGGTTACAATGAGCAGTTCTTC
- | TRBJ2-1 | TRBV7-2 | TRBD2 | CASSMTSGILNEQFF | TGTGCCAGCAGCATGACTAGCGGGATTTTGAATGAGCAGTTCTTC
few | TRBJ2-7 | TRBV6-1 | - | CASSEARRGEQYF | TGTGCCAGCAGTGAAGCTAGGAGGGGCGAGCAGTACTTC
- | TRBJ2-7 | TRBV7-9 | - | CASSRQRDEQYF | TGTGCCAGCAGCCGTCAGCGGGACGAGCAGTACTTC
- | TRBJ2-7 | TRBV5-1 | TRBD1 | CASSLAPTGGGYEQYF | TGCGCCAGCAGCTTGGCTCCTACAGGGGGTGGCTACGAGCAGTACTTC
- | TRBJ1-4 | TRBV11-3 | - | CASSRTEYNEKLFF | TGTGCCAGCAGTCGGACAGAGTATAATGAAAAACTGTTTTTT
- | TRBJ2-3 | TRBV10-3 | - | CAISRKATADTQYF | TGTGCCATCAGTCGAAAGGCAACAGCAGATACGCAGTATTTT
- | TRBJ1-4 | TRBV30 | - | CAWSPDSFIEKLFF | TGTGCCTGGAGTCCCGACAGTTTCATTGAAAAACTGTTTTTT
- | TRBJ2-5 | TRBV1 | - | CTSSQGSRGPGGETQYF | TGCACCAGCAGCCAAGGCTCCAGGGGGCCAGGGGGGGAGACCCAGTACTTC